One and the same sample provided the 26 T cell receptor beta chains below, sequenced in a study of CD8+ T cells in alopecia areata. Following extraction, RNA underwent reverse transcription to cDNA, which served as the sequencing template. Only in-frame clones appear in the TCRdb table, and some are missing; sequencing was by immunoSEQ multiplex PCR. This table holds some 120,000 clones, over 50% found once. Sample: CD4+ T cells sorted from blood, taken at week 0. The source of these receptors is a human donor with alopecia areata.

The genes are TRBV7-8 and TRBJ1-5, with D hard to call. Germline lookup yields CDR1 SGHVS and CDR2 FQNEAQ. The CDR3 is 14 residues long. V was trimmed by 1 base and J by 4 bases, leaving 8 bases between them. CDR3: CASSLDSGNQPQHF. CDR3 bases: TGTGCCAGCAGCTTAGATTCTGGGAATCAGCCCCAGCATTTT.

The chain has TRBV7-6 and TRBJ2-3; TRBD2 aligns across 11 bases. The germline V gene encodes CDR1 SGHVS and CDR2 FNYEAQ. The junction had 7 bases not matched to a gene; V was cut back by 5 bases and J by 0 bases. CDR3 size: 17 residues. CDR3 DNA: TGTGCCAGCAGCGCCTTCGGGACTAGCGGCAGCACAGATACGCAGTATTTT. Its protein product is CASSAFGTSGSTDTQYF.

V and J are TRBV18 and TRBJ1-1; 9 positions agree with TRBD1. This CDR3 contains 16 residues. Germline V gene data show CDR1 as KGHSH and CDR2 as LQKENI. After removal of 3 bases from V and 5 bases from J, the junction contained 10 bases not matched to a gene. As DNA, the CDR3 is TGTGCCAGCTCACCCCCCAACAGGGGGCGGGGAACTGAAGCTTTCTTT. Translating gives CASSPPNRGRGTEAFF.

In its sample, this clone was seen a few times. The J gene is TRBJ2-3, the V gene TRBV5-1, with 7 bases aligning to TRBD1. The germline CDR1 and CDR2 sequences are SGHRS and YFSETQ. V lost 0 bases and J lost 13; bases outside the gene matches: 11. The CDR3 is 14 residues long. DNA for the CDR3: TGCGCCAGCAGCTTGGAAGTCGAGGGGGCCAACAAGTATTTT. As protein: CASSLEVEGANKYF. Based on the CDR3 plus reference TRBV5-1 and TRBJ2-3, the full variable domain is KAGVTQTPRYLIKTRGQQVTLSCSPISGHRSVSWYQQTPGQGLQFLFEYFSETQRNKGNFPGRFSGRQFSNSRSEMNVSTLELGDSALYLCASSLEVEGANKYFGPGTRLTVL.

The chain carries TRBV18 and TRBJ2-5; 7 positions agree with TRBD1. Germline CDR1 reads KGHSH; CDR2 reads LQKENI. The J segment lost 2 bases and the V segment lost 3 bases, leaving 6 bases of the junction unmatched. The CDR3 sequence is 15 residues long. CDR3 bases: TGTGCCAGCTCACCGACAGGGTCAGCACAAGAGACCCAGTACTTC. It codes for CASSPTGSAQETQYF.

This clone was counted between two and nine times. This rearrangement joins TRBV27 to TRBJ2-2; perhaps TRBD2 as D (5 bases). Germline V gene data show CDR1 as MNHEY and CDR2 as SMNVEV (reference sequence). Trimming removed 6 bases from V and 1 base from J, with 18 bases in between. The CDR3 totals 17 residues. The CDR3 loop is CASRRGSDPLNTGELFF. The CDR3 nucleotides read TGTGCCAGCAGACGAGGTAGCGACCCATTGAACACCGGGGAGCTGTTTTTT.

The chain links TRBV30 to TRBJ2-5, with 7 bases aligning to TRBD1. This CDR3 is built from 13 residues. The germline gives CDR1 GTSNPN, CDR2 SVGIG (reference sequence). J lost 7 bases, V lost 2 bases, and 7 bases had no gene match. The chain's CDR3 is CAWSSGQAGTQYF. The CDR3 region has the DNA TGTGCCTGGAGTAGTGGACAGGCGGGGACCCAGTACTTC.

The CDR3 sequence is CASSETRTNTGELFF. The CDR3 DNA reads TGTGCCAGCAGTGAGACTAGGACGAACACCGGGGAGCTGTTTTTT. The rearrangement links TRBV2 to TRBJ2-2; the D gene is possibly TRBD2 (6 bases). CDR1 and CDR2 from the germline V gene are SNHLY and FYNNEI. The CDR3 covers 15 residues. Trimming took 3 bases from V and 0 from J, leaving 8 bases between them.

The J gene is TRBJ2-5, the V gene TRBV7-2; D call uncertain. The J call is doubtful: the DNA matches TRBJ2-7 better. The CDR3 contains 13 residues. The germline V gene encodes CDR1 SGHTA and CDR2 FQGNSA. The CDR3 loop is CASSLGQPYEQYF. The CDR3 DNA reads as TGTGCCAGCAGCTTAGGGCAACCCTACGAGCAGTACTTC.

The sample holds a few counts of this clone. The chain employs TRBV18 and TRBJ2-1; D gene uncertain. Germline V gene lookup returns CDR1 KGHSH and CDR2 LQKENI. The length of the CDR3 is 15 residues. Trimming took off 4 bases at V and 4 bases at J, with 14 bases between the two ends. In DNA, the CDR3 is TGTGCCAGCTCACGTTCCACGGCGGAATACAATGAGCAGTTCTTC. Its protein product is CASSRSTAEYNEQFF.

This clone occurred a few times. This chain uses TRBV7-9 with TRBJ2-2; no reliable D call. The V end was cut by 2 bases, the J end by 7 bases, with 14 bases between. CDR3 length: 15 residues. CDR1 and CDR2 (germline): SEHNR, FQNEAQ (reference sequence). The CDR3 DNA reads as TGTGCCAGCAGCTTACAATTTGCCCTAGGCGGGGAGCTGTTTTTT. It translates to CASSLQFALGGELFF.

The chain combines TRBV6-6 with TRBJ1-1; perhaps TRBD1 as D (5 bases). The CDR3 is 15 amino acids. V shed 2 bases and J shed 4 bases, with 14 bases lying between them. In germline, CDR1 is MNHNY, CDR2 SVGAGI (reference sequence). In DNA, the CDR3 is TGTGCCAGCAGTTACGGTTGGGACGCGATCACTGAAGCTTTCTTT. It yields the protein CASSYGWDAITEAFF.

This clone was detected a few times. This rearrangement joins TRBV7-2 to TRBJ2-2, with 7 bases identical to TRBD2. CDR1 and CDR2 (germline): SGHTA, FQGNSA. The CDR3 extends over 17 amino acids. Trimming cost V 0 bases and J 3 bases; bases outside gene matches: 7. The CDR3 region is CASSLAGVAGYTGELFF. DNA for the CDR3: TGTGCCAGCAGCTTAGCAGGGGTAGCGGGTTACACCGGGGAGCTGTTTTTT.

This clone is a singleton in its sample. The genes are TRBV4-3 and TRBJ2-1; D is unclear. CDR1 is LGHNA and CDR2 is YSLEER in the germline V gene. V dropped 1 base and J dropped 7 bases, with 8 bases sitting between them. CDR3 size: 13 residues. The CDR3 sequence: CASSQGVGNEQFF. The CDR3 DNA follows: TGCGCCAGCAGCCAAGGTGTCGGGAATGAGCAGTTCTTC.

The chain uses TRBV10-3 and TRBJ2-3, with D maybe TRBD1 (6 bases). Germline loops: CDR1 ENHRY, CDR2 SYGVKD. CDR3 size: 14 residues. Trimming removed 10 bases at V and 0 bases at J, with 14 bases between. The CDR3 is CATQGPSSTDTQYF. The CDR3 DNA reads TGTGCCACCCAGGGGCCTTCTAGCACAGATACGCAGTATTTT.

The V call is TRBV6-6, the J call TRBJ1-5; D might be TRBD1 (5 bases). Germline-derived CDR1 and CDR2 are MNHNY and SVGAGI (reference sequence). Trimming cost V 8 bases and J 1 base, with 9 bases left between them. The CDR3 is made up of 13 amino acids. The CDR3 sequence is CASGRGSNQPQHF. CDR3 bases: TGTGCCAGCGGCCGGGGGAGCAATCAGCCCCAGCATTTT.

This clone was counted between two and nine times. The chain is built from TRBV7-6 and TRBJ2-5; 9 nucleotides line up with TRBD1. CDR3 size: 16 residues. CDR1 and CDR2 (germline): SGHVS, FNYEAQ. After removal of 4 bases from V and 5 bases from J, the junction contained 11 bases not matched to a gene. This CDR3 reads CASSSAPGQGKETQYF. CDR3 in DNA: TGTGCCAGCAGCTCAGCTCCGGGACAGGGAAAGGAGACCCAGTACTTC.

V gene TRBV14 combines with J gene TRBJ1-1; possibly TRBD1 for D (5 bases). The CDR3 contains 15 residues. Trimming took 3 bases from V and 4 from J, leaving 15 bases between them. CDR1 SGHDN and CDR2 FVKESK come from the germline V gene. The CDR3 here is CASSHTTGGSTEAFF. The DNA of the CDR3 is TGTGCCAGCAGCCATACCACAGGAGGAAGCACTGAAGCTTTCTTT.

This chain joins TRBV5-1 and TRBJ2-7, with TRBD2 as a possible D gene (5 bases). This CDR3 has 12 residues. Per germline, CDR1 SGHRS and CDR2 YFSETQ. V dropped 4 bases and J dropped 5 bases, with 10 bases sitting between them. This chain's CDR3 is CASSDGLNEQYF. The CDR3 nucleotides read TGCGCCAGCAGCGACGGACTGAACGAGCAGTACTTC.

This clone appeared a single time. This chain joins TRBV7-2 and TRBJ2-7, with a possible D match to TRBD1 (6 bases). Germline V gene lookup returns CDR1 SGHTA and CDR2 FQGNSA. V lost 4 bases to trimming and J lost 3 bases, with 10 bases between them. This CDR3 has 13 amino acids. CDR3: CASSSRDNYEQYF. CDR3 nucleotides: TGTGCCAGCAGCTCACGGGACAACTACGAGCAGTACTTC.

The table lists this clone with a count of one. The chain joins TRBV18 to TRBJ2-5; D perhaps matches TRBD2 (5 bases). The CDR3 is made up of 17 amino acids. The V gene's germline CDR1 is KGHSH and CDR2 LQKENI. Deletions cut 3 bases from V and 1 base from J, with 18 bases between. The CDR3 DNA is TGTGCCAGCTCACCTCTGGGTACTAGGAGCTTCCAAGAGACCCAGTACTTC. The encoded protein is CASSPLGTRSFQETQYF. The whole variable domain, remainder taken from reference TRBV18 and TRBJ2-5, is NAGVMQNPRHLVRRRGQEARLRCSPMKGHSHVYWYRQLPEEGLKFMVYLQKENIIDESGMPKERFSAEFPKEGPSILRIQQVVRGDSAAYFCASSPLGTRSFQETQYFGPGTRLLVL.

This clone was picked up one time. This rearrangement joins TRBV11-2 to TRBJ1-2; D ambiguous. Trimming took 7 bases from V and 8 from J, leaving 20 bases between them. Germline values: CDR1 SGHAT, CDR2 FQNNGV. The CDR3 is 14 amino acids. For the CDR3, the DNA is TGTGCCAGCACCCACCTTGACCTTCCCACGGGCTACACCTTC. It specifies CASTHLDLPTGYTF.

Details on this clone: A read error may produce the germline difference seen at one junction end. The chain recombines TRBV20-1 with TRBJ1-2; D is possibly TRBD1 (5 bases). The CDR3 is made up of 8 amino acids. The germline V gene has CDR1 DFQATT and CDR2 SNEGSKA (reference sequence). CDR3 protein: CSARGSYF. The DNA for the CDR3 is TGCAGTGCGCGGGGGTCCTACTTC.

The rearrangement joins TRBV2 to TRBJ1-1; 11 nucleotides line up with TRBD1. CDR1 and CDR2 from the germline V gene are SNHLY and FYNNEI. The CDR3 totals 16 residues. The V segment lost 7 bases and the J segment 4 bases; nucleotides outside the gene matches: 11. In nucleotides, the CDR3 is TGTGCCAGCACCGCCGGGACAGGGGGTGGGGGCACTGAAGCTTTCTTT. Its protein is CASTAGTGGGGTEAFF.

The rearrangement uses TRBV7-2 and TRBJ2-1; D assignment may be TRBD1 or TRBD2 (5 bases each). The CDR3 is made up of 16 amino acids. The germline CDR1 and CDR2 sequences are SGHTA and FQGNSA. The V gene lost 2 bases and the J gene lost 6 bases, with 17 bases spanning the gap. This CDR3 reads CASSLWSGNRGNEQFF. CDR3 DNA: TGTGCCAGCAGCTTATGGAGCGGAAATAGGGGCAATGAGCAGTTCTTC. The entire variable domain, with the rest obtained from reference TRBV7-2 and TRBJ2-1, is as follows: GAGVSQSPSNKVTEKGKDVELRCDPISGHTALYWYRQSLGQGLEFLIYFQGNSAPDKSGLPSDRFSAERTGGSVSTLTIQRTQQEDSAVYLCASSLWSGNRGNEQFFGPGTRLTVL.

In DNA form, the CDR3 reads TGTGCCAGCAGCTTAGCGGTGACAGGGTCAATGGCTTTCTTT. It encodes CASSLAVTGSMAFF. The V and J genes are TRBV7-2 and TRBJ1-1; 7 bases map to TRBD1. The germline CDR1 and CDR2 sequences are SGHTA and FQGNSA. The ends lost 0 bases at V and 11 bases at J; junction bases unmatched: 9. The CDR3 is 14 residues long.